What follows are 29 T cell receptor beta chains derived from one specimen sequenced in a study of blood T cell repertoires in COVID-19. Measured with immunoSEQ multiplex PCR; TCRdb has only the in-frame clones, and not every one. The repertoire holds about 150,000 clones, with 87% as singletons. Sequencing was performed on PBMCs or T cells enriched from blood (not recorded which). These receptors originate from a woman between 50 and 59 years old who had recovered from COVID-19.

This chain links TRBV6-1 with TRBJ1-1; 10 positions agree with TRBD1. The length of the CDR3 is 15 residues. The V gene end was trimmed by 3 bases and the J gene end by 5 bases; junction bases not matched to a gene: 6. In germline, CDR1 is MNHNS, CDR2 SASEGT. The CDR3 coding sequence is TGTGCCAGCAGTGAGAAGACAGGGGGCCTGACTGAAGCTTTCTTT. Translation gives CASSEKTGGLTEAFF.

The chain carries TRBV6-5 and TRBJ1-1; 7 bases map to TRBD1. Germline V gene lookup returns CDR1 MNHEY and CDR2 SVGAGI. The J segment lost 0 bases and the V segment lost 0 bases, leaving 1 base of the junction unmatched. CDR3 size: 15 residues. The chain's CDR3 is CASSYSQGLNTEAFF. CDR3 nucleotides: TGTGCCAGCAGTTACTCACAGGGGCTGAACACTGAAGCTTTCTTT.

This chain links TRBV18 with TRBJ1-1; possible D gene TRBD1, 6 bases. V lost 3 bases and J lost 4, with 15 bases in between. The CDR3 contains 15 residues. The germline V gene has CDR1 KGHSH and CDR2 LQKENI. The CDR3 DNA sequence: TGTGCCAGCTCACCCTCTTCAGGGGCAGGCACTGAAGCTTTCTTT. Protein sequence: CASSPSSGAGTEAFF.

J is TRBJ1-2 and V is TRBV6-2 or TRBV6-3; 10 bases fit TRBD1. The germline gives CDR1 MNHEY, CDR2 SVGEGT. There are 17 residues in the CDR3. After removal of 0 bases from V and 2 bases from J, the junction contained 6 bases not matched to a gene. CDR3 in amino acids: CASSYSNWGQGNYGYTF. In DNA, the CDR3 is TGTGCCAGCAGTTACTCGAATTGGGGACAGGGGAACTATGGCTACACCTTC.

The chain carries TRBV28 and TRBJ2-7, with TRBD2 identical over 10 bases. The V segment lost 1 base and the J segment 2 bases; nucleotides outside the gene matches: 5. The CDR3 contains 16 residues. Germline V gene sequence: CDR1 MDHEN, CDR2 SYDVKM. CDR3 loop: CASSLSWTSGAYEQYF. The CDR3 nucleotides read TGTGCCAGCAGTTTATCCTGGACTAGCGGCGCCTACGAGCAGTACTTC.

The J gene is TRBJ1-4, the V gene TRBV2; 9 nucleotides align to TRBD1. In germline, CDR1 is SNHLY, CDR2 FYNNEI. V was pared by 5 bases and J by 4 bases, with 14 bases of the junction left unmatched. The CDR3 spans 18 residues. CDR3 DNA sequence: TGTGCCAGCAGTAGGACAGGGGCCTCTGATAATTTTAATGAAAAACTGTTTTTT. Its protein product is CASSRTGASDNFNEKLFF.

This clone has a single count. The CDR3 region is CASSPDRVGTGELFF. CDR3 sequence (DNA): TGTGCCAGCAGTCCGGACAGGGTCGGCACCGGGGAGCTGTTTTTT. The chain uses TRBV11-3 and TRBJ2-2; 8 bases are a match to TRBD1. Germline V CDR1 and CDR2: SGHNT, YENEEA. After removal of 6 bases from V and 4 bases from J, the junction contained 7 bases not matched to a gene. This CDR3 is built from 15 residues. Drawing the rest from reference TRBV11-3 and TRBJ2-2, the complete variable domain is EAGVVQSPRYKIIEKKQPVAFWCNPISGHNTLYWYLQNLGQGPELLIRYENEEAVDDSQLPKDRFSAERLKGVDSTLKIQPAELGDSAVYLCASSPDRVGTGELFFGEGSRLTVL.

CDR3: CASSQVRSAGVGTGELFF. The CDR3 region has the DNA TGCGCCAGCAGCCAAGTCCGTTCGGCGGGAGTGGGTACCGGGGAGCTGTTTTTT. The rearrangement joins TRBV4-3 to TRBJ2-2; 7 bases match TRBD2. CDR3 length equals 18 residues. V dropped 1 base and J dropped 5; count of bases not matched to a gene: 13. CDR1 and CDR2 from the germline V gene are LGHNA and YSLEER.

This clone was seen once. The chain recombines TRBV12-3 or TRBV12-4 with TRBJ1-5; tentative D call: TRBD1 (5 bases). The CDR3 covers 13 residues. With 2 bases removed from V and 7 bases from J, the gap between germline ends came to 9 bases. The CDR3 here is CASSLFSGQPQHF. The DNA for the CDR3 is TGTGCCAGCAGTTTATTCTCAGGGCAGCCCCAGCATTTT.

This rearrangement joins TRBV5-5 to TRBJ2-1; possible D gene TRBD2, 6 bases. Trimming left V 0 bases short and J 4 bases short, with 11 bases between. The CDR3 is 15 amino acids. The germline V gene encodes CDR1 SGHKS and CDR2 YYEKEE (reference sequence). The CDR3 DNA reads TGTGCCAGCAGCTTGGTTGCGGGAACGTACAATGAGCAGTTCTTC. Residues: CASSLVAGTYNEQFF.

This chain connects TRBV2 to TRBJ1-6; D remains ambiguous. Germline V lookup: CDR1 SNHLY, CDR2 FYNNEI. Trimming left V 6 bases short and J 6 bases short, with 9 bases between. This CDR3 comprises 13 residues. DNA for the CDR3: TGTGCCAGCAGGGGCTCCCCTAATTCACCCCTCCACTTT. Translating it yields CASRGSPNSPLHF.

As DNA, the CDR3 is TGCGCCAGCAGCCAACTAAAGGCGGGGACCCAAGAGACCCAGTACTTC. It yields the protein CASSQLKAGTQETQYF. This chain links TRBV4-1 with TRBJ2-5; a weak D match, TRBD2 (6 bases). Germline-derived CDR1 and CDR2 are MGHRA and YSYEKL. Trimming stripped 2 bases from V and 1 base from J, with 14 bases between. The CDR3 has 16 amino acids.

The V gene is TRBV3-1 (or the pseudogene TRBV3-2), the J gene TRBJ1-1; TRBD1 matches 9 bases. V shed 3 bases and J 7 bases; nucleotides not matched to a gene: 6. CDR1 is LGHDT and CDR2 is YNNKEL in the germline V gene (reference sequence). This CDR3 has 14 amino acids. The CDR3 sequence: CASSQIQGAGEAFF. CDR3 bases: TGTGCCAGCAGCCAGATACAGGGGGCGGGTGAAGCTTTCTTT.

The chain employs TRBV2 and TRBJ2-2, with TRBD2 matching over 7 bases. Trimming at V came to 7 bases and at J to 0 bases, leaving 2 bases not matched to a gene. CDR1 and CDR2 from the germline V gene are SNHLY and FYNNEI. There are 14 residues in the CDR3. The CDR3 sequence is CASKSGANTGELFF. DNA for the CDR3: TGTGCCAGCAAAAGCGGGGCGAACACCGGGGAGCTGTTTTTT.

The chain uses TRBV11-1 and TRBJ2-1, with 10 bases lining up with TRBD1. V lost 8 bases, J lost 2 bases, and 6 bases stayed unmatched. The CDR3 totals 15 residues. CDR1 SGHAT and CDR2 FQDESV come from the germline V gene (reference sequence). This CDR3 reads CASSDDRGPYNEQFF. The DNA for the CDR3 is TGTGCCAGCTCCGACGACAGGGGGCCCTACAATGAGCAGTTCTTC.

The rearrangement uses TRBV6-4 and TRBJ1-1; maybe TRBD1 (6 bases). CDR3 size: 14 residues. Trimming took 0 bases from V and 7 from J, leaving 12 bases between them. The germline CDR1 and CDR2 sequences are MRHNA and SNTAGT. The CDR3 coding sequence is TGTGCCAGCAGTGACTCGTTCGAACAGGGTGAAGCTTTCTTT. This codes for CASSDSFEQGEAFF.

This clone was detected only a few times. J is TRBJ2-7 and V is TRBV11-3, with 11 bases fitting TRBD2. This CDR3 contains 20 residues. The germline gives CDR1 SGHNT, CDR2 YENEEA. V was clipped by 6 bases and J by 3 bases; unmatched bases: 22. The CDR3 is CASSRNAGGPTSGSFYEQYF. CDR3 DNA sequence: TGTGCCAGCAGTCGGAACGCAGGGGGGCCAACTAGCGGGAGTTTCTACGAGCAGTACTTC.

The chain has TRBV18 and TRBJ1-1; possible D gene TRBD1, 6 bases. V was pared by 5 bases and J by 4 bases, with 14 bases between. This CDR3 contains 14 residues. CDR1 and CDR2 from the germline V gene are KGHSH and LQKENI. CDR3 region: CASSRGQVPTEAFF. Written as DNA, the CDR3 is TGTGCCAGCTCAAGGGGACAAGTCCCCACTGAAGCTTTCTTT.

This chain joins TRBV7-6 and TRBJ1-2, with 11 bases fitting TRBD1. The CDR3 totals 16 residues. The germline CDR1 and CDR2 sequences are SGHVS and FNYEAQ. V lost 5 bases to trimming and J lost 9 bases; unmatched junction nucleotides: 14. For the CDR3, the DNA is TGTGCCAGCAGCCCCCAGCCCGGGACAGGGGGTGTCAGCTACACCTTC. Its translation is CASSPQPGTGGVSYTF.

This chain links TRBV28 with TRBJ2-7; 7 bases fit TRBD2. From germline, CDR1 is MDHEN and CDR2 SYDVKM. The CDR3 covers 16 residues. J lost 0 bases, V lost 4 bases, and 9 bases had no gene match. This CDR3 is CASSSPSSGASYEQYF. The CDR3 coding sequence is TGTGCCAGCAGTTCACCTTCTAGCGGAGCCTCCTACGAGCAGTACTTC.

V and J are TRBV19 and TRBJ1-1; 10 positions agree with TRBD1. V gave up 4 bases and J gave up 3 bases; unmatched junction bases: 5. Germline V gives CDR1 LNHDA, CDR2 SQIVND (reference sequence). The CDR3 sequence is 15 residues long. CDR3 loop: CASSTRQGADTEAFF. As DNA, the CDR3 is TGTGCCAGTAGTACCCGACAGGGGGCAGACACTGAAGCTTTCTTT.

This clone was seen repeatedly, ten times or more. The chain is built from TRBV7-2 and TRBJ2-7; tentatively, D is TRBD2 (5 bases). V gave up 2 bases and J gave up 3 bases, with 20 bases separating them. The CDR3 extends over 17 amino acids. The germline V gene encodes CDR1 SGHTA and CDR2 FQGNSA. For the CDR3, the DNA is TGTGCCAGCAGCTTAAGATTGCTAAGCGAGAGGGACTACGAGCAGTACTTC. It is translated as CASSLRLLSERDYEQYF.

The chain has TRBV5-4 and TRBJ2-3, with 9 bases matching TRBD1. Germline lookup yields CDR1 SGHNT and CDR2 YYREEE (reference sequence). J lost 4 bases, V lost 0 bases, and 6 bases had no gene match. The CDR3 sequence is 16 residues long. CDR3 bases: TGTGCCAGCAGCTTGGTGACAGGGGGTAGCGCAGATACGCAGTATTTT. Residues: CASSLVTGGSADTQYF.

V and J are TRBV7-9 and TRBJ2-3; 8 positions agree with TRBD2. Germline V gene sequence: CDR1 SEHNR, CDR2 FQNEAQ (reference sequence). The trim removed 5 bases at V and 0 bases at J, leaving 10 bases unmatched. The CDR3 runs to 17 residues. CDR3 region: CASSRMTGGPSTDTQYF. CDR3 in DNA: TGTGCCAGCAGCCGAATGACGGGAGGGCCTAGCACAGATACGCAGTATTTT.

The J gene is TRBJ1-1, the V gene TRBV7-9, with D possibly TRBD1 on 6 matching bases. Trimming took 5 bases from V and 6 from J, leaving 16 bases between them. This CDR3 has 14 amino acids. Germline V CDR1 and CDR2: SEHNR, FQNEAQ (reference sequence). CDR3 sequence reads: CASSPRTASPEAFF. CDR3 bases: TGTGCCAGCAGCCCAAGGACAGCCTCACCTGAAGCTTTCTTT.

The CDR3 loop is CASSSPPGVGTSGRAADTQYF. The CDR3 region has the DNA TGCGCCAGCAGCTCCCCCCCCGGAGTGGGCACTAGCGGGAGGGCCGCAGATACGCAGTATTTT. V usage is TRBV5-1 and J usage is TRBJ2-3, with TRBD2 matching over 13 bases. Per germline, CDR1 SGHRS and CDR2 YFSETQ. The CDR3 extends over 21 amino acids. Germline trimming cut 3 bases from V and 4 bases from J; bases unmatched to any gene: 20.

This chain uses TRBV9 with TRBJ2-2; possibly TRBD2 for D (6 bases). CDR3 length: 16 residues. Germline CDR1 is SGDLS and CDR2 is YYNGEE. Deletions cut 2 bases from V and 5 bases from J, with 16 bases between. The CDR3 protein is CASSVDRDFSTGELFF. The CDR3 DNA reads TGTGCCAGCAGCGTCGACCGGGACTTTTCGACCGGGGAGCTGTTTTTT.

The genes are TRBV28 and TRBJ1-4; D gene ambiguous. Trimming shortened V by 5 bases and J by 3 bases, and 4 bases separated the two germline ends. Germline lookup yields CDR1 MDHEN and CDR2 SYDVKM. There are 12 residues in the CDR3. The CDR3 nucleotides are TGTGCCAGCAGTCCTCCTAATGAAAAACTGTTTTTT. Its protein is CASSPPNEKLFF.

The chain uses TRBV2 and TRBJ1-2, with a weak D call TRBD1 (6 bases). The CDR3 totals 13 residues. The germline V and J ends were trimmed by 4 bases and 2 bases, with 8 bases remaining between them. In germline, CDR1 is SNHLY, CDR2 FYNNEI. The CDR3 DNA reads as TGTGCCAGCAGTGGAGGACAGAACTATGGCTACACCTTC. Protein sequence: CASSGGQNYGYTF.